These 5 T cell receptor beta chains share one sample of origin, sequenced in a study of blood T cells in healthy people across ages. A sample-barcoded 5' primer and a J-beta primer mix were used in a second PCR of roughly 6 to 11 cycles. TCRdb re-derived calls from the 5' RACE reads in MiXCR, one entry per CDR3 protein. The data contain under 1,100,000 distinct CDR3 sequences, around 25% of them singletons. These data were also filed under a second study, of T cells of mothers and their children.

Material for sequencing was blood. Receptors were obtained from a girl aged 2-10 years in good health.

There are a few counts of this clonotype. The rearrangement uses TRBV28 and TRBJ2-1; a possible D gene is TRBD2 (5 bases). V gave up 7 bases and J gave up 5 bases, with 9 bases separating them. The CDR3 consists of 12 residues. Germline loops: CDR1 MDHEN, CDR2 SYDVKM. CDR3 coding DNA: TGTGCCAGCAACGGGGAGAACAATGAGCAGTTCTTC. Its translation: CASNGENNEQFF. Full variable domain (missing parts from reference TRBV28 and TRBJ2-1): DVKVTQSSRYLVKRTGEKVFLECVQDMDHENMFWYRQDPGLGLRLIYFSYDVKMKEKGDIPEGYSVSREKKERFSLILESASTNQTSMYLCASNGENNEQFFGPGTRLTVL.

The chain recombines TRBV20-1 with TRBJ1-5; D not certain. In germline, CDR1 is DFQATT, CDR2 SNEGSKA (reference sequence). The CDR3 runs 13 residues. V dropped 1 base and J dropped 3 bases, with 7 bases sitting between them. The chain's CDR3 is CSARVGNNQPQHF. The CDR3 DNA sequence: TGCAGTGCTAGAGTGGGAAACAATCAGCCCCAGCATTTT.

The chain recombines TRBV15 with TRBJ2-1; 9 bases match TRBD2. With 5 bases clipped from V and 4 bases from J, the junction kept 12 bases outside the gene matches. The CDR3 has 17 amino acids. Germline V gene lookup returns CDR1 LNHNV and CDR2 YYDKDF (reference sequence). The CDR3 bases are TGTGCCACCAGCGTCTCACCGGGACTAGCTCCTTACAATGAGCAGTTCTTC. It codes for CATSVSPGLAPYNEQFF.

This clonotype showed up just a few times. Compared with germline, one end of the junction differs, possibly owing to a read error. The DNA for the CDR3 is TGTGCCGGCAGCCTGGAATTGGGGCTGGTCGGGGAGCTGTTTTTT. Protein sequence: CAGSLELGLVGELFF. The rearrangement uses TRBV4-2 and TRBJ2-2; a possible D gene is TRBD1 (5 bases). The CDR3 covers 15 residues. CDR1 LGHNA and CDR2 YNFKEQ come from the germline V gene.

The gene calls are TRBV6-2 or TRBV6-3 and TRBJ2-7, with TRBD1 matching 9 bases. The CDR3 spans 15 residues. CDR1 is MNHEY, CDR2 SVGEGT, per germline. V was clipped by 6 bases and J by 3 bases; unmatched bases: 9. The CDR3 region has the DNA TGTGCCAGCAGCCCCCGGGACAGGGCCTACTACGAGCAGTACTTC. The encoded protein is CASSPRDRAYYEQYF.